A selection of T cell receptor beta chains follows, all from one sample in a study of blood T cell repertoires in COVID-19. Only in-frame clones appear in the TCRdb table, and some are missing; sequencing was by immunoSEQ multiplex PCR. The sample contains about 200,000 clones, more than 65% of which appear only once. Sequencing was carried out using PBMCs or T cells enriched from blood (not recorded which). The receptors stem from a man between 35 and 55 years old who had recovered from COVID-19. Both conserved end residues are part of each CDR3. The D gene is left open where the match is weak. Size is stated for part of the rows, as once, few or many counts, or as a class when the clone is expanded.

>TRBJ2-6|TRBV4-2|TRBD1|NA
TGTGCCAGCAGCCATGGGGGCGCAGGGGGAGTGGATGGGGCCAACGTCCTGACTTTC
CASSHGGAGGVDGANVLTF
>TRBJ1-3|TRBV4-3|NA|NA
TGCGCCAGCAGCCAAGACCCCAGGGCCTCTGGAAACACCATATATTTT
CASSQDPRASGNTIYF
>TRBJ2-7|TRBV2|TRBD2|NA
TGTGCCAGCAGTGAGGAGCGGGGGGGATCCTACGAGCAGTACTTC
CASSEERGGSYEQYF
>TRBJ1-2|TRBV29-1|TRBD1|few
TGCAGCGTTGGCGACCCAACAGGGGTATTGGCTAGGGGCTACACCTTC
CSVGDPTGVLARGYTF
>TRBJ1-2|TRBV6-5|TRBD1|NA
TGTGCCAGCAGGAAACGGTCACAGGGGATCTATGGCTACACCTTC
CASRKRSQGIYGYTF
>TRBJ1-1|TRBV7-2|NA|NA
TGTGCCAGCAGCTTAGCCGGACTCTCCGAAGCTTTCTTT
CASSLAGLSEAFF
>TRBJ1-6|TRBV6-1|TRBD1|NA
TGTGCCAGCAGTGAGGGGACAGGGGGGTCACCCCTCCACTTT
CASSEGTGGSPLHF
>TRBJ1-2|TRBV5-4|TRBD1|NA
TGTGCCAGCAGCTTGGAGGGCAGGGGGTTCTCTGGCTACACCTTC
CASSLEGRGFSGYTF
>TRBJ1-6|TRBV5-1|TRBD1|NA
TGCGCCAGCACCCCGGGACAGAACAATTCACCCCTCCACTTT
CASTPGQNNSPLHF
>TRBJ2-7|TRBV11-2|TRBD1|NA
TGTGCCAGCAGCTCCCCATCCGAGGGGACAGGGGATATCCACGAGCAGTACTTC
CASSSPSEGTGDIHEQYF
>TRBJ2-1|TRBV6-1|TRBD1|NA
TGTGCCAGCAGTGAAATGGGACAGGGGTCGGATGAGCAGTTCTTC
CASSEMGQGSDEQFF
>TRBJ1-5|TRBV7-8|TRBD1|NA
TGTGCCAGCAGCTGGGACAGGACAGGGCACCAGCCCCAGCATTTT
CASSWDRTGHQPQHF
>TRBJ1-5|TRBV6-5|TRBD1|once
TGTGCCAGCAGTTACTCAGGGGGCAGGGACAATCAGCCCCAGCATTTT
CASSYSGGRDNQPQHF
>TRBJ1-2|TRBV4-1|TRBD1|NA
TGCGCCAGCGGGAGAGTAACAGGGGCTAACTATGGCTACACCTTC
CASGRVTGANYGYTF
>TRBJ1-5|TRBV27|NA|NA
TGTGCCAGCAGTCTAACCCTATCGAATCAGCCCCAGCATTTT
CASSLTLSNQPQHF
>TRBJ1-2|TRBV14|NA|NA
TGTGCCAGCAGCCAAGGAAGGGGTAACAACTATGGCTACACCTTC
CASSQGRGNNYGYTF
>TRBJ1-2|TRBV25-1|NA|few
TGTGCCAGCACCCCCCCGGGGAATAGCTATGGCTACACCTTC
CASTPPGNSYGYTF
>TRBJ2-7|TRBV4-1|TRBD2|once
TGCGCCAGCAGCCAAGGACCGGGACTAGCGGGGTCCGAGCAGTACTTC
CASSQGPGLAGSEQYF
>TRBJ1-1|TRBV5-4|TRBD1|NA
TGTGCCAGCAGCTTCAGGGGGCGGGGGAGCACTGAAGCTTTCTTT
CASSFRGRGSTEAFF
>TRBJ1-6|TRBV7-8|NA|few
TGTGCCAGCAGCTTGGAGGCGGCAATCCGAACTTCACCCCTCCACTTT
CASSLEAAIRTSPLHF
>TRBJ2-1|TRBV7-8|TRBD2|NA
TGTGCCAGCAGCTCAGGGACTAGCGGGGGCGTCAATGAGCAGTTCTTC
CASSSGTSGGVNEQFF
>TRBJ1-3|TRBV19|NA|NA
TGTGCCAGTACCACTACTGGAAACACCATATATTTT
CASTTTGNTIYF
>TRBJ2-1|TRBV7-2|TRBD2|once
TGTGCCAGCAGCTTAGTGGCGGGGGGAGCTTACAATGAGCAGTTCTTC
CASSLVAGGAYNEQFF
>TRBJ1-2|TRBV6-1|TRBD1|NA
TGTGCCAGCAGTGAATTTGGGACAGGCTATGGCTACACCTTC
CASSEFGTGYGYTF
>TRBJ1-1|TRBV6-1|TRBD1|few
TGTGCCAGCAGTGGCGGGACAGGGGGAGAATTTTTTTCTTTGGCTGAAGCTTTCTTT
CASSGGTGGEFFSLAEAFF
>TRBJ2-7|TRBV27|NA|NA
TGTGCCAGCAGTGGAGCGAGTAGCGGAGATTACGAGCAGTACTTC
CASSGASSGDYEQYF
>TRBJ1-4|TRBV30|TRBD1|NA
TGTGCCTGGAGTGTCCCGGACAGGAGTAATGAAAAACTGTTTTTT
CAWSVPDRSNEKLFF
>TRBJ2-5|TRBV11-2|NA|NA
TGTGCCAGCAGCTCTTTCGGGGGTGGCCAAGAGACCCAGTACTTC
CASSSFGGGQETQYF
>TRBJ2-1|TRBV5-8|TRBD1|NA
TGTGCCAGCAGCTTGAAGCGCCCCAGACGAGGGGGCCCATCCTACAATGAGCAGTTCTTC
CASSLKRPRRGGPSYNEQFF
>TRBJ1-2|TRBV4-2|NA|NA
TGTGCCAGCAGCCAAGATCCGGCAGGGGCTAACTATGGCTACACCTTC
CASSQDPAGANYGYTF
>TRBJ1-2|TRBV27|NA|NA
TGTGCCAGCAGTTCCCGGGGGGGCACCCTATCAGGCTACACCTTC
CASSSRGGTLSGYTF
>TRBJ2-5|TRBV15|NA|once
TGTGCCACCAGCAGAGATGAGAAGGGGCGTGAGACCCAGTACTTC
CATSRDEKGRETQYF
>TRBJ1-2|TRBV5-1|NA|NA
TGCGCCAGCAGATCCCCGGACTTTTATGGCTACACCTTC
CASRSPDFYGYTF
>TRBJ1-2|TRBV5-8|TRBD1|NA
TGTCTCTCAGGGGGCAGCAACTATGGCTACACCTTC
CLSGGSNYGYTF
>TRBJ1-1|TRBV12-3/TRBV12-4|NA|few
TGTGCCAGCAGTTTTCCGACGGGCACTGAAGCTTTCTTT
CASSFPTGTEAFF
>TRBJ2-1|TRBV7-2|NA|NA
TGTGCCAGCAGCTCCATCCGGGACTGGTACAATGAGCAGTTCTTC
CASSSIRDWYNEQFF
>TRBJ1-6|TRBV6-5|TRBD1|NA
TGTGCCAGCAGTTACGGGACAGGGCACTCACCCCTCCACTTT
CASSYGTGHSPLHF
>TRBJ1-2|TRBV5-1|NA|NA
TGCGCCAGCAGCTTGGATCCGGGAGTCTATGGCTACACCTTC
CASSLDPGVYGYTF
>TRBJ2-1|TRBV7-2|TRBD2|NA
TGTGCCAGCAGCCTGGGACTAGCGGGGGCTTACAATGAGCAGTTCTTC
CASSLGLAGAYNEQFF
>TRBJ2-1|TRBV7-9|TRBD2|NA
TGTGCCAGCAGCCGCTTAAGGGCGGGGGGACACTCCTACAATGAGCAGTTCTTC
CASSRLRAGGHSYNEQFF
>TRBJ2-7|TRBV9|TRBD1|once
TGTGCCAGCAGCGTAAAAGGGACAGGGGTCGACGAGCAGTACTTC
CASSVKGTGVDEQYF
>TRBJ1-2|TRBV4-2|NA|NA
TGTGCCAGCAGCCAAGAAAGATCAGGGGCCCCTAACTATGGCTACACCTTC
CASSQERSGAPNYGYTF
>TRBJ2-5|TRBV7-9|TRBD1|NA
TGTGCCACCCGGGGACAGGGGCAAGAGACCCAGTACTTC
CATRGQGQETQYF
>TRBJ1-1|TRBV3-1/TRBV3-2|NA|once
TGTGCCAGCAGCCTAGCGGCGAACACTGAAGCTTTCTTT
CASSLAANTEAFF
>TRBJ1-2|TRBV19|TRBD1|NA
TGTGCCAGTCGGGGGACAGGGCATGGATATGGCTACACCTTC
CASRGTGHGYGYTF
>TRBJ1-5|TRBV27|NA|once
TGTGCCAGCAGTTCCGACAGAGCCTTGGTACAGCCCCAGCATTTT
CASSSDRALVQPQHF
>TRBJ2-1|TRBV7-6|NA|NA
TGTGCCAGCAGCTTAGGGGGTAGCGGCAGTGAGCAGTTCTTC
CASSLGGSGSEQFF
>TRBJ1-2|TRBV2|NA|NA
TGTGCCAGCAAAGAAGGGGCTAACTATGGCTACACCTTC
CASKEGANYGYTF
>TRBJ1-4|TRBV7-2|NA|NA
TGTGCCAGCAGCTTATTTTTCGCGGGAAGCGTTTCAACTAATGAAAAACTGTTTTTT
CASSLFFAGSVSTNEKLFF
>TRBJ1-2|TRBV6-5|NA|NA
TGTGCCAGCAGTCCGAGGGGGTATGGCTACACCTTC
CASSPRGYGYTF